Below are 12 T cell receptor beta chains sequenced from a single sample in a study of control samples from healthy donors and cancer patients. Sequenced by immunoSEQ multiplex PCR; TCRdb stores in-frame clones only, minus some. Found here are 40,000 to 50,000 clones, over 90% of them singletons; the top ten hold 20% to 30%. Sequenced input: PBMCs. Source of these receptors: a woman aged 50 to 60 with head and neck cancer.

This rearrangement joins TRBV10-1 to TRBJ2-3; tentative D call: TRBD2 (5 bases). CDR1 and CDR2 (germline): WNHNN, SYGVQD (reference sequence). V shed 0 bases and J shed 5 bases, with 9 bases lying between them. The CDR3 runs 14 residues. CDR3 sequence: CASSESRAQDTQYF. The CDR3 DNA reads as TGCGCCAGCAGTGAGTCGCGGGCCCAAGATACGCAGTATTTT.

V and J are TRBV7-9 and TRBJ2-7, with 14 bases that match TRBD2. The CDR3 loop spans 15 amino acids. Germline assignment: CDR1 SEHNR and CDR2 FQNEAQ (reference sequence). Trimming removed 3 bases from V and 3 bases from J; junction bases left unmatched: 1. DNA for the CDR3: TGTGCCAGCAGCTTGGGGACTAGCGGGGGCTACGAGCAGTACTTC. Translated: CASSLGTSGGYEQYF.

This clone is a singleton in its sample. This chain joins TRBV12-5 and TRBJ1-5; the match to TRBD1 covers 7 bases. The trim removed 5 bases at V and 2 bases at J, leaving 15 bases unmatched. CDR3 size: 18 residues. The V gene's germline CDR1 is LGHNT and CDR2 FRNRAP. The CDR3 loop is CASGGGDRKTFGNQPQHF. As DNA, the CDR3 is TGTGCTAGTGGTGGGGGGGACAGAAAGACGTTTGGCAATCAGCCCCAGCATTTT.

This rearrangement joins TRBV7-2 to TRBJ2-3; a possible D gene is TRBD2 (6 bases). Trimming took off 4 bases at V and 0 bases at J, with 17 bases between the two ends. The CDR3 covers 17 residues. Germline CDR1 and CDR2: SGHTA and FQGNSA. CDR3 sequence: CASSWPPGTPSTDTQYF. CDR3 bases: TGTGCCAGCAGCTGGCCCCCAGGGACTCCTAGCACAGATACGCAGTATTTT.

The V call is TRBV4-1, the J call TRBJ2-4; the D is unclear. The V and J ends lost 0 bases and 0 bases respectively, with 6 bases between them. The CDR3 extends over 15 amino acids. Germline CDR1 and CDR2: MGHRA and YSYEKL. CDR3 in amino acids: CASSQERVAKNIQYF. CDR3 nucleotides: TGCGCCAGCAGCCAAGAAAGGGTAGCCAAAAACATTCAGTACTTC.

The chain uses TRBV28 and TRBJ2-7; perhaps TRBD2 as D (6 bases). Looked up from germline, CDR1 is MDHEN and CDR2 is SYDVKM. The V end lost 7 bases, the J end lost 2 bases, and 24 bases lay between the germline ends. The length of the CDR3 is 17 residues. The chain's CDR3 is CASTLGLAGTLTYEQYF. The CDR3 bases are TGTGCCAGCACCCTGGGTCTCGCGGGGACCCTCACCTACGAGCAGTACTTC.

The V and J genes are TRBV27 and TRBJ2-7, with a possible D match to TRBD1 (6 bases). The length of the CDR3 is 16 residues. V shed 0 bases and J shed 2 bases, with 14 bases lying between them. Germline V gene lookup returns CDR1 MNHEY and CDR2 SMNVEV (reference sequence). CDR3 sequence (DNA): TGTGCCAGCAGTTTATCGGCACAGGGAGCCCCCTACGAGCAGTACTTC. This sequence encodes CASSLSAQGAPYEQYF.

The chain combines TRBV6-2 or TRBV6-3 with TRBJ2-3, with D unclear. Germline V CDR1 and CDR2: MNHEY, SVGEGT. This CDR3 has 12 residues. V shed 4 bases and J shed 2 bases, with 4 bases lying between them. CDR3 DNA sequence: TGTGCCAGCAGTTCGCACACAGATACGCAGTATTTT. It specifies CASSSHTDTQYF.

The chain links TRBV7-6 to TRBJ2-3; the D gene is possibly TRBD1 (5 bases). This CDR3 is built from 14 residues. Germline loops: CDR1 SGHVS, CDR2 FNYEAQ. Trimming shortened V by 4 bases and J by 4 bases, and 12 bases separated the two germline ends. For the CDR3, the DNA is TGTGCCAGCAGCTCACCTAGGGGATCAGATACGCAGTATTTT. Its translation is CASSSPRGSDTQYF. The whole variable domain, filled in from reference TRBV7-6 and TRBJ2-3, reads GAGVSQSPRYKVTKRGQDVALRCDPISGHVSLYWYRQALGQGPEFLTYFNYEAQQDKSGLPNDRFSAERPEGSISTLTIQRTEQRDSAMYRCASSSPRGSDTQYFGPGTRLTVL.

This clone has just one count. CDR3 protein: CASSSTGSGELFF. Here the CDR3 DNA reads TGTGCCAGCAGCTCGACAGGGTCCGGGGAGCTGTTTTTT. The rearrangement joins TRBV6-2 or TRBV6-3 to TRBJ2-2, with 7 bases lining up with TRBD1. V shed 6 bases and J 6 bases; nucleotides not matched to a gene: 4. CDR1 is MNHEY and CDR2 is SVGEGT in the germline V gene. The CDR3 totals 13 residues.

This rearrangement joins TRBV18 to TRBJ2-3; 8 nucleotides match TRBD1. The length of the CDR3 is 14 residues. Germline CDR1 is KGHSH and CDR2 is LQKENI. With 3 bases clipped from V and 6 bases from J, the junction kept 5 bases outside the gene matches. The CDR3 is CASSPTGADDTQYF. The CDR3 bases are TGTGCCAGCTCACCGACAGGGGCGGACGATACGCAGTATTTT.

This rearrangement joins TRBV6-5 to TRBJ1-5; D is uncertain. V lost 2 bases and J 9 bases, leaving 11 bases between the germline ends. This CDR3 has 13 residues. Germline-derived CDR1 and CDR2 are MNHEY and SVGAGI. The CDR3 sequence is CASSYGNRWPQHF. The CDR3, as DNA: TGTGCCAGCAGTTACGGGAACCGTTGGCCCCAGCATTTT.